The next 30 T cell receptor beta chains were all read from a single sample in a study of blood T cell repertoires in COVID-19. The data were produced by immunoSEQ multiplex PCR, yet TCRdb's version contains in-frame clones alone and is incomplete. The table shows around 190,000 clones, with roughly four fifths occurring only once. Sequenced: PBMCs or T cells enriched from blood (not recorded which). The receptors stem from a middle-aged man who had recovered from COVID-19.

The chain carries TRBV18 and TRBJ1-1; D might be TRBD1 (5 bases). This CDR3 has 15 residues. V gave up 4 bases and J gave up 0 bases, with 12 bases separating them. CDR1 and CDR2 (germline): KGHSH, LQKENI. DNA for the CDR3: TGTGCCAGCTCACTAAAACAGGTCATGAACACTGAAGCTTTCTTT. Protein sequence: CASSLKQVMNTEAFF.

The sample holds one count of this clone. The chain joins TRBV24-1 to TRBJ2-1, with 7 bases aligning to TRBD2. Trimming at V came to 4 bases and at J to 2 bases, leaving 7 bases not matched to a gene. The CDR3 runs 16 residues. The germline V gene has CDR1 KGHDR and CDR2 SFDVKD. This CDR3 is CATSDRNSGPYNEQFF. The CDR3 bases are TGTGCCACCAGTGACCGTAATAGCGGGCCCTACAATGAGCAGTTCTTC.

Here the CDR3 reads CASSPDGGNTGELFF. As DNA, the CDR3 is TGTGCCAGCAGCCCGGACGGGGGGAACACCGGGGAGCTGTTTTTT. The chain combines TRBV7-8 with TRBJ2-2; weak D call: TRBD2 (6 bases). The CDR3 has 15 residues. Germline CDR1 and CDR2: SGHVS and FQNEAQ. Trimming removed 5 bases at V and 1 base at J, with 11 bases between. The entire variable domain, with the rest obtained from reference TRBV7-8 and TRBJ2-2, is as follows: GAGVSQSPRYKVAKRGQDVALRCDPISGHVSLFWYQQALGQGPEFLTYFQNEAQLDKSGLPSDRFFAERPEGSVSTLKIQRTQQEDSAVYLCASSPDGGNTGELFFGEGSRLTVL.

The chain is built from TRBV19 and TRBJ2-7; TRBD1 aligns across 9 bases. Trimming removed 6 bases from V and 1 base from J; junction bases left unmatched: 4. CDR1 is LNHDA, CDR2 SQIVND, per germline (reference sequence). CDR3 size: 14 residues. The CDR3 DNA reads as TGTGCCAGTAGCGGACAGGGGCAATCCTACGAGCAGTACTTC. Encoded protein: CASSGQGQSYEQYF.

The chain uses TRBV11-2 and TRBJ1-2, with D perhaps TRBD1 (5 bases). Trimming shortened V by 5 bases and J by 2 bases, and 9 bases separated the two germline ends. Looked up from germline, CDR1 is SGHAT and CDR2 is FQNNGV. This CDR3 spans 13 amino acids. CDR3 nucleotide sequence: TGTGCCAGCAGCCCGGGGGTAAACTATGGCTACACCTTC. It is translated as CASSPGVNYGYTF.

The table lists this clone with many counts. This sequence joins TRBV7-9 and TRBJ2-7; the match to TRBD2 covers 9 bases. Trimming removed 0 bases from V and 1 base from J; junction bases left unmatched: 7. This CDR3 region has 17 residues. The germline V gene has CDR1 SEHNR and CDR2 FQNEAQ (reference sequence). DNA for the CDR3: TGTGCCAGCAGCTTAGCAGGGCTAGCGGGGCCTTCCTACGAGCAGTACTTC. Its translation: CASSLAGLAGPSYEQYF.

CDR3 residues: CASRSSGTGVCEQYF. In DNA form, the CDR3 reads TGTGCAAGTCGCTCCTCCGGGACAGGGGTATGCGAGCAGTACTTC. The rearrangement uses TRBV12-2 and TRBJ2-7; the table's TRBD1 call for D was not verified on the DNA. TRBV12-2 is noted as a pseudogene. This CDR3 has 15 amino acids.

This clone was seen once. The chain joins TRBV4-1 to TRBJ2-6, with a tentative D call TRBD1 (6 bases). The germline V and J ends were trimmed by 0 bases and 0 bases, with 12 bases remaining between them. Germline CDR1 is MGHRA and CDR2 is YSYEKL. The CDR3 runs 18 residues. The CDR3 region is CASSQEGTPSSGANVLTF. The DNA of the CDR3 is TGCGCCAGCAGCCAAGAGGGGACACCGAGCTCTGGGGCCAACGTCCTGACTTTC.

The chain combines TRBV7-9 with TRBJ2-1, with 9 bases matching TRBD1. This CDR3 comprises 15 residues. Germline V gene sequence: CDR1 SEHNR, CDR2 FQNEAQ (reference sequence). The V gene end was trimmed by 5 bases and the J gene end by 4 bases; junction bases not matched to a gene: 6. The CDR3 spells CASSDRDREYNEQFF. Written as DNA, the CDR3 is TGTGCCAGCAGCGACCGGGACAGGGAATACAATGAGCAGTTCTTC.

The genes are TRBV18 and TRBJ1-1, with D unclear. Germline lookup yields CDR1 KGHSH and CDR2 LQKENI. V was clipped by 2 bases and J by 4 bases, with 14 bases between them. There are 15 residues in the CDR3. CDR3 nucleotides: TGTGCCAGCTCACCAGGATCCAGGATATCCACTGAAGCTTTCTTT. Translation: CASSPGSRISTEAFF.

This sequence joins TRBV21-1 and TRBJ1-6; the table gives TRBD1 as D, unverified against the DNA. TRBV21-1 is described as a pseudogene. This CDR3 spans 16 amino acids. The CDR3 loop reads CASSPQTGEHNSPLHF. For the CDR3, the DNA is TGTGCCAGCAGCCCGCAGACAGGGGAACATAATTCACCCCTCCACTTT.

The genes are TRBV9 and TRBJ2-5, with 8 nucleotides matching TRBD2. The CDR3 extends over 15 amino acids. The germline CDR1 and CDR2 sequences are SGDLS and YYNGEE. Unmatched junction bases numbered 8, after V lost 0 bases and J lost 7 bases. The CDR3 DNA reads TGTGCCAGCAGCGTAGGTGGTAGCGGGGTCGGGACCCAGTACTTC. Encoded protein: CASSVGGSGVGTQYF.

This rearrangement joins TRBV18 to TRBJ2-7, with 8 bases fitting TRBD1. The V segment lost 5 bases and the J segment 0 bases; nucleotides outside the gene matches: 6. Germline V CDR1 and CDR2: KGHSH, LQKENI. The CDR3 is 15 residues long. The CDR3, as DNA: TGTGCCAGCTCATACGGACAGGGCAACTCCTACGAGCAGTACTTC. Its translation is CASSYGQGNSYEQYF.

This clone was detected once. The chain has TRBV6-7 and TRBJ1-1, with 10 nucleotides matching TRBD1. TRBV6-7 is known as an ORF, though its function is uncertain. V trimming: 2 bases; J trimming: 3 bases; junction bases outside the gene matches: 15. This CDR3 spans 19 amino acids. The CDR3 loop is CASSYRPPGQGPEDTEAFF. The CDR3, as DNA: TGTGCCAGCAGTTACCGGCCGCCGGGACAGGGGCCGGAGGACACTGAAGCTTTCTTT.

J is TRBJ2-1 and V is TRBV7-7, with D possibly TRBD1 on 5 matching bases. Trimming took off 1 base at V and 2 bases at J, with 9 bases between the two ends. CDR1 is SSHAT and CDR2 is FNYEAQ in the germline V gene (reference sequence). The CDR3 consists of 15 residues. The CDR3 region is CASSLDKGPYNEQFF. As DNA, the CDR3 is TGTGCCAGCAGCTTAGACAAGGGGCCCTACAATGAGCAGTTCTTC.

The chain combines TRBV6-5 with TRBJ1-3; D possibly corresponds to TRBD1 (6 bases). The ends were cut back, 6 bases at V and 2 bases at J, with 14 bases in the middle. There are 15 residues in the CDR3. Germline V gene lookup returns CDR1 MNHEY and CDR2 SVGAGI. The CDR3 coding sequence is TGTGCCAGCAGCCGAACACAGGGAACTGGAAACACCATATATTTT. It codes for CASSRTQGTGNTIYF.

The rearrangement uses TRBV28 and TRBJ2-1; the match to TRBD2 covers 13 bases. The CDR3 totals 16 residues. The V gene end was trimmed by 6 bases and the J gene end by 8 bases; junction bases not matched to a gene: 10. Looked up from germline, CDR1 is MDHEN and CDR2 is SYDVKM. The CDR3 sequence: CASSPGGLAGDYEQFF. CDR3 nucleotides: TGTGCCAGCAGCCCGGGAGGACTAGCGGGAGATTATGAGCAGTTCTTC.

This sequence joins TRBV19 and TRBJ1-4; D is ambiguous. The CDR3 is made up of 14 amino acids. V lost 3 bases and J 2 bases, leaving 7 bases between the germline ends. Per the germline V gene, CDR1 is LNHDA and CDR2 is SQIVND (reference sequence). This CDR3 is CASSIRGTNEKLFF. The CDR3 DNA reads TGTGCCAGTAGTATCCGAGGGACTAATGAAAAACTGTTTTTT.

CDR3 sequence reads: CSVAWGLQETQYF. The CDR3 DNA reads TGCAGCGTTGCTTGGGGGCTCCAAGAGACCCAGTACTTC. The chain carries TRBV29-1 and TRBJ2-5, with D perhaps TRBD1 (6 bases). The length of the CDR3 is 13 residues. Trimming shortened V by 4 bases and J by 1 base, and 10 bases separated the two germline ends. In germline, CDR1 is SQVTM, CDR2 ANQGSEA.

DNA for the CDR3: TGTGCCAGCAGCAGGGACAATCAGCCCCAGCATTTT. Its protein product is CASSRDNQPQHF. The chain recombines TRBV6-5 with TRBJ1-5; perhaps TRBD1 as D (5 bases). V was trimmed by 6 bases and J by 3 bases, leaving 6 bases between them. CDR3 length: 12 residues. Germline V gene lookup returns CDR1 MNHEY and CDR2 SVGAGI.

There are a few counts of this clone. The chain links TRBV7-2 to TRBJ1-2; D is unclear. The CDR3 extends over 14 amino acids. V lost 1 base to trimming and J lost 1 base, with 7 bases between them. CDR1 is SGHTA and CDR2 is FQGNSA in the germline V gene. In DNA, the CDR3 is TGTGCCAGCAGCTTAGGTCCAGTTAACTATGGCTACACCTTC. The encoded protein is CASSLGPVNYGYTF.

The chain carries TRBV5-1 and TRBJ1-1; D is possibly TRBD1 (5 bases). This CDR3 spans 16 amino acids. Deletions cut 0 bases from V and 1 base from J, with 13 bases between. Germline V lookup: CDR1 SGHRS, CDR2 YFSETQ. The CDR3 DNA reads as TGCGCCAGCAGCTTGGCCTCCGGGGGACGGAACACTGAAGCTTTCTTT. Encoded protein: CASSLASGGRNTEAFF.

The DNA for the CDR3 is TGTGCCAGCAGCTCACCCTGGCAGGGGCAGTACTTC. Its protein is CASSSPWQGQYF. The chain has TRBV7-9 and TRBJ2-7, with D maybe TRBD1 (5 bases). Deletions cut 4 bases from V and 9 bases from J, with 13 bases between. This CDR3 has 12 amino acids. The germline gives CDR1 SEHNR, CDR2 FQNEAQ (reference sequence).

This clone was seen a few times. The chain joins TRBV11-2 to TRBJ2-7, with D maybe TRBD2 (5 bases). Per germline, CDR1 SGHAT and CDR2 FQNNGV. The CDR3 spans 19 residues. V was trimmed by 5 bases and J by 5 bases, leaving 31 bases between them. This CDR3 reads CASSPTQARPGVNPNEQYF. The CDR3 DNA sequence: TGTGCCAGCAGCCCAACCCAAGCTAGACCCGGGGTAAACCCTAACGAGCAGTACTTC. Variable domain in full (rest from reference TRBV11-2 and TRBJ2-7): EAGVAQSPRYKIIEKRQSVAFWCNPISGHATLYWYQQILGQGPKLLIQFQNNGVVDDSQLPKDRFSAERLKGVDSTLKIQPAKLEDSAVYLCASSPTQARPGVNPNEQYFGPGTRLTVT.

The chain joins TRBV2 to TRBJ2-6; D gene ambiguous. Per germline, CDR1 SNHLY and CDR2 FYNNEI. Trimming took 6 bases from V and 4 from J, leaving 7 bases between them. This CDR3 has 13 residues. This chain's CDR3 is CASRAEGANVLTF. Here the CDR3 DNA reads TGTGCCAGCAGGGCAGAAGGGGCCAACGTCCTGACTTTC. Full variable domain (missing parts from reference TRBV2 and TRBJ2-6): EPEVTQTPSHQVTQMGQEVILRCVPISNHLYFYWYRQILGQKVEFLVSFYNNEISEKSEIFDDQFSVERPDGSNFTLKIRSTKLEDSAMYFCASRAEGANVLTFGAGSRLTVL.

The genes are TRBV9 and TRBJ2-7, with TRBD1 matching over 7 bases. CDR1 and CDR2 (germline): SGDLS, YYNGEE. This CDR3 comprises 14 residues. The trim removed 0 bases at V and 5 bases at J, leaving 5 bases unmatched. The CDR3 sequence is CASSVALGTDEQYF. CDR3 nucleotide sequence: TGTGCCAGCAGCGTAGCTCTAGGGACAGACGAGCAGTACTTC.

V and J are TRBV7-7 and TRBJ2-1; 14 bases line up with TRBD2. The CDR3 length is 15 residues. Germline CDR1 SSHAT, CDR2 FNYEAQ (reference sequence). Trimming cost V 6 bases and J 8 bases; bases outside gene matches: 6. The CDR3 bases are TGTGCCAGCAGTTCGGGACTAGCGGGAGTCTATGAGCAGTTCTTC. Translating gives CASSSGLAGVYEQFF.

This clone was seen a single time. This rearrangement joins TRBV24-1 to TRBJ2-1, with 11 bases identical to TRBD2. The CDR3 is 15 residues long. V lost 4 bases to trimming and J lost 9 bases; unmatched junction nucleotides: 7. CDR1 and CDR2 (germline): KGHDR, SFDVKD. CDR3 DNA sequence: TGTGCCACCAGTGACGTAAGACTAGCGGGAACTGAGCAGTTCTTC. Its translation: CATSDVRLAGTEQFF.

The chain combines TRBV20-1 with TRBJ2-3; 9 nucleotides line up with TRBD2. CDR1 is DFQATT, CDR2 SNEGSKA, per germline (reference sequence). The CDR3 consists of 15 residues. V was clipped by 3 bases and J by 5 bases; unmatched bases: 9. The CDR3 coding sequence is TGCAGTGCTAGTAGGGGCGGGAGGGCCAAAGATACGCAGTATTTT. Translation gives CSASRGGRAKDTQYF.

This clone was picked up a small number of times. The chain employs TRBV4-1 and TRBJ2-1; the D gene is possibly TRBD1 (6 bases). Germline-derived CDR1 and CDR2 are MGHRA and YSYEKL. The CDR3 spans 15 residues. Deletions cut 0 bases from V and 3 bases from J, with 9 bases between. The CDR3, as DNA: TGCGCCAGCAGCCAAGAGGTCAGGGGCTACAATGAGCAGTTCTTC. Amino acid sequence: CASSQEVRGYNEQFF.